The next 14 T cell receptor beta chains were all read from a single sample in a study of PD-L1 blockade in urothelial cancer. Assay: immunoSEQ multiplex PCR; the TCRdb copy retains only in-frame clones and omits some. The repertoire has around 100,000 clones, approximately 90% of them found once; the top ten carry approximately 3.8%. The sample's time point: peripheral blood 6 weeks after treatment start. The starting material was PBMCs, obtained around atezolizumab (anti-PD-L1) treatment. These TCRs come from a man in his 60s with urothelial cancer.

The chain has TRBV4-1 and TRBJ1-3; the D gene is possibly TRBD1 (6 bases). Germline V gene sequence: CDR1 MGHRA, CDR2 YSYEKL. The CDR3 is 17 amino acids. Trimming took 3 bases from V and 6 from J, leaving 21 bases between them. CDR3 sequence: CASSQLSPGAGVNTIYF. CDR3 in DNA: TGCGCCAGCAGCCAGTTATCCCCTGGCGCAGGGGTAAACACCATATATTTT.

J is TRBJ1-2 and V is TRBV6-5, with a possible D match to TRBD1 (6 bases). This CDR3 comprises 14 residues. V lost 4 bases and J lost 2, with 11 bases in between. Germline CDR1 MNHEY, CDR2 SVGAGI. The CDR3 coding sequence is TGTGCCAGCAGTTCTCTGACAGGAAACTATGGCTACACCTTC. It encodes CASSSLTGNYGYTF.

The V gene is TRBV18, the J gene TRBJ1-1, with a tentative D call TRBD1 (5 bases). CDR1 and CDR2 from the germline V gene are KGHSH and LQKENI. The length of the CDR3 is 16 residues. With 3 bases removed from V and 1 base from J, the gap between germline ends came to 15 bases. The CDR3 sequence is CASSPRDLLSNTEAFF. CDR3 coding DNA: TGTGCCAGCTCACCGCGGGACCTCCTCTCGAACACTGAAGCTTTCTTT.

This CDR3 reads CASGTGQGSYGYTF. The CDR3 DNA is TGTGCCAGCGGCACGGGACAGGGGAGTTATGGCTACACCTTC. The rearrangement links TRBV5-6 to TRBJ1-2; 10 nucleotides match TRBD1. V was clipped by 7 bases and J by 5 bases; unmatched bases: 8. The CDR3 has 14 amino acids. From germline, CDR1 is SGHDT and CDR2 YYEEEE.

The V and J genes are TRBV4-1 and TRBJ1-1; D ambiguous. The ends were cut back, 2 bases at V and 1 base at J, with 17 bases in the middle. The CDR3 covers 17 residues. The V gene's germline CDR1 is MGHRA and CDR2 YSYEKL. The CDR3 sequence is CASSQRGSLPSNTEAFF. The CDR3, as DNA: TGCGCCAGCAGCCAACGGGGTTCCCTTCCATCGAACACTGAAGCTTTCTTT.

The chain carries TRBV4-3 and TRBJ1-1; no firm D call. With 1 base removed from V and 6 bases from J, the gap between germline ends came to 12 bases. This CDR3 region has 14 residues. Germline lookup yields CDR1 LGHNA and CDR2 YSLEER. CDR3 in DNA: TGCGCCAGCAGCCAAGCCCCGAGGGAGTCTGAAGCTTTCTTT. This gives the protein CASSQAPRESEAFF.

The V gene is TRBV5-4, the J gene TRBJ1-1; TRBD1 matches at 7 bases. Germline V gene sequence: CDR1 SGHNT, CDR2 YYREEE (reference sequence). V shed 4 bases, J shed 5 bases, and the junction held 8 bases outside the gene matches. CDR3 length equals 14 residues. The CDR3 is CASSADRVGTEAFF. DNA for the CDR3: TGTGCCAGCAGCGCCGACAGGGTAGGGACTGAAGCTTTCTTT.

This sequence joins TRBV6-1 and TRBJ2-7; a weak D match, TRBD1 (6 bases). Trimming pared 3 bases from V and 9 bases from J, leaving 21 bases between. The CDR3 contains 15 residues. Germline V lookup: CDR1 MNHNS, CDR2 SASEGT. CDR3 region: CASSEGAQVSFGQYF. Written as DNA, the CDR3 is TGTGCCAGCAGTGAGGGGGCACAGGTCTCCTTCGGGCAGTACTTC.

The V and J genes are TRBV18 and TRBJ2-1, with 10 bases that match TRBD2. J was trimmed by 3 bases and V by 5 bases; bases with no gene match: 4. Germline V CDR1 and CDR2: KGHSH, LQKENI. This CDR3 has 15 amino acids. DNA for the CDR3: TGTGCCAGCTCAAAGCGGGAGGGCCTCTACAATGAGCAGTTCTTC. This sequence encodes CASSKREGLYNEQFF. The full variable domain, its missing parts supplied by reference TRBV18 and TRBJ2-1, is NAGVMQNPRHLVRRRGQEARLRCSPMKGHSHVYWYRQLPEEGLKFMVYLQKENIIDESGMPKERFSAEFPKEGPSILRIQQVVRGDSAAYFCASSKREGLYNEQFFGPGTRLTVL.

CDR3 loop: CASSQEMTGSNEKLFF. In nucleotides, the CDR3 is TGCGCCAGCAGCCAAGAGATGACAGGGTCTAATGAAAAACTGTTTTTT. The chain combines TRBV4-3 with TRBJ1-4, with 7 bases matching TRBD1. Germline V lookup: CDR1 LGHNA, CDR2 YSLEER. Unmatched junction bases numbered 4, after V lost 0 bases and J lost 3 bases. This CDR3 is 16 amino acids long.

The chain has TRBV9 and TRBJ1-1; D might be TRBD1 (6 bases). With 4 bases removed from V and 1 base from J, the gap between germline ends came to 11 bases. This CDR3 has 14 residues. Germline V gene sequence: CDR1 SGDLS, CDR2 YYNGEE. The CDR3 DNA reads as TGTGCCAGCAGCTTTGGACAGTCGAACACTGAAGCTTTCTTT. It codes for CASSFGQSNTEAFF.

This clone was seen a few times. The chain employs TRBV2 and TRBJ2-7; D uncertain. With 2 bases removed from V and 7 bases from J, the gap between germline ends came to 6 bases. The germline CDR1 and CDR2 sequences are SNHLY and FYNNEI. The CDR3 totals 11 residues. CDR3 in amino acids: CASSELREQYF. CDR3 nucleotide sequence: TGTGCCAGCAGTGAACTGAGGGAGCAGTACTTC.

The chain is built from TRBV2 and TRBJ2-2; 8 bases map to TRBD1. Germline values: CDR1 SNHLY, CDR2 FYNNEI. The CDR3 is made up of 14 amino acids. V shed 6 bases, J shed 6 bases, and the junction held 6 bases outside the gene matches. CDR3 residues: CASRGQGWAGELFF. The CDR3 DNA follows: TGTGCCAGCAGAGGACAGGGTTGGGCCGGGGAGCTGTTTTTT.

The chain employs TRBV7-9 and TRBJ2-7, with D tentatively TRBD1 (5 bases). This CDR3 contains 13 residues. Trimming shortened V by 5 bases and J by 2 bases, and 10 bases separated the two germline ends. CDR1 SEHNR and CDR2 FQNEAQ come from the germline V gene (reference sequence). In DNA, the CDR3 is TGTGCCAGCAGCCCTCAGGGTCCCTACGAGCAGTACTTC. The encoded protein is CASSPQGPYEQYF.